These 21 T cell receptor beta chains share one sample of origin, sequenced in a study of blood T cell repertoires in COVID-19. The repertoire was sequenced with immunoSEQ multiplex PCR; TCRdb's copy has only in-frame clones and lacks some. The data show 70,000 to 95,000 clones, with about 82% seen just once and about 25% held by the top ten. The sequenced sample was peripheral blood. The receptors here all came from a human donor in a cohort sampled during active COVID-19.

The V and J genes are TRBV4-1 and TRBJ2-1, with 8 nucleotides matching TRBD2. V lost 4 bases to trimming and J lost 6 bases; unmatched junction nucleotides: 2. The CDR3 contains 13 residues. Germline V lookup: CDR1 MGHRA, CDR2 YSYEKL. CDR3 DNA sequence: TGCGCCAGCAGCCCAAGCGGGGGCAATGAGCAGTTCTTC. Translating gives CASSPSGGNEQFF.

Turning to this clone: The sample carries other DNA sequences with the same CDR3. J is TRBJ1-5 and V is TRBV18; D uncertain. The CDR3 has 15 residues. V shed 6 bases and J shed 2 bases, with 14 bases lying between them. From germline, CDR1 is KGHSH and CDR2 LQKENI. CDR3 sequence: CASSPSGQGNQPQHF. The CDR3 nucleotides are TGTGCCAGCTCTCCTTCTGGGCAGGGCAATCAGCCCCAGCATTTT. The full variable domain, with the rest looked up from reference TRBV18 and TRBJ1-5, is NAGVMQNPRHLVRRRGQEARLRCSPMKGHSHVYWYRQLPEEGLKFMVYLQKENIIDESGMPKERFSAEFPKEGPSILRIQQVVRGDSAAYFCASSPSGQGNQPQHFGDGTRLSIL.

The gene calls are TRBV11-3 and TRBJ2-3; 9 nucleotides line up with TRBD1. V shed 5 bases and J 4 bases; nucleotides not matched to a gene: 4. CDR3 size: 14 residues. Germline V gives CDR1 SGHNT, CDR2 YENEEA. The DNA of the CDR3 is TGTGCCAGCAGCCCCCGGACAGGGGCAGATACGCAGTATTTT. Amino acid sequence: CASSPRTGADTQYF.

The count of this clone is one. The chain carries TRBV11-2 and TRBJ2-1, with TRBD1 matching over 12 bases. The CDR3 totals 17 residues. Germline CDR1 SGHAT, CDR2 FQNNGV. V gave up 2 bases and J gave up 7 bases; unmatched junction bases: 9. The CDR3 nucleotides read TGTGCCAGCAGCTTATGGGGTGGGGACAGGGGGCCAAATGAGCAGTTCTTC. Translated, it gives CASSLWGGDRGPNEQFF.

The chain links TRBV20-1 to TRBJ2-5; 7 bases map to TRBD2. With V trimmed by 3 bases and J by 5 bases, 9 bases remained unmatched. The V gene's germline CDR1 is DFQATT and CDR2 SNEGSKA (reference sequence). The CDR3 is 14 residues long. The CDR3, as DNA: TGCAGTGCTAGTCCGCGGCTAGCGGACGAGACCCAGTACTTC. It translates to CSASPRLADETQYF.

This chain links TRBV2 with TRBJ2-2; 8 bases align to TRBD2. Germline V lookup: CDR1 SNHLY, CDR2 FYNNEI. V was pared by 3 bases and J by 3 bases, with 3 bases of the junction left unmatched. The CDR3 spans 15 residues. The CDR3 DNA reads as TGTGCCAGCAGTGAGACGGGGGGGGACACCGGGGAGCTGTTTTTT. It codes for CASSETGGDTGELFF.

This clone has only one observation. The CDR3: CARSPDTGDGYTF. Written as DNA, the CDR3 is TGTGCCAGAAGCCCAGACACCGGGGATGGCTACACCTTC. The chain joins TRBV5-3 to TRBJ1-2; D remains unclear. TRBV5-3 is an ORF; its function is uncertain. This CDR3 has 13 residues. V was cut by 4 bases and J by 6 bases, with 13 bases left in between.

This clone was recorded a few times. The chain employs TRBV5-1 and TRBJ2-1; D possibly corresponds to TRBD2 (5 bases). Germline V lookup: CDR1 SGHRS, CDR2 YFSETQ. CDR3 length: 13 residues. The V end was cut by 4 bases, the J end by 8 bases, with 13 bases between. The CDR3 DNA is TGCGCCAGCAGCAAGGTCGGACTCGATGAGCAGTTCTTC. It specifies CASSKVGLDEQFF.

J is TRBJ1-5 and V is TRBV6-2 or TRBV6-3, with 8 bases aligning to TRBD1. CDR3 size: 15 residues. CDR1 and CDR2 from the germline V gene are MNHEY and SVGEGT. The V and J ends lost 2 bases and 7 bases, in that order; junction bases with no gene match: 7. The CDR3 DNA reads TGTGCCAGCAGTTACGCAGGGGGCGCGGGACAGCCCCAGCATTTT. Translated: CASSYAGGAGQPQHF.

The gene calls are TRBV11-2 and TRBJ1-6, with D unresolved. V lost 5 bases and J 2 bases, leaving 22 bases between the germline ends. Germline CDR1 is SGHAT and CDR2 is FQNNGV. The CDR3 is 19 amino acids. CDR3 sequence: CASSAHLLVVSPYNSPLHF. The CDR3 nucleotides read TGTGCCAGCAGCGCCCACCTACTAGTAGTCTCCCCCTATAATTCACCCCTCCACTTT.

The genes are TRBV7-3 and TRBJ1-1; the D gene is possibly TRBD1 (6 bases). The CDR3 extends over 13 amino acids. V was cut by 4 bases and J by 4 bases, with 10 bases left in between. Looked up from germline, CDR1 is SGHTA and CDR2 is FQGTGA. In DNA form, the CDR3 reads TGTGCCAGCAGCTCTCAACAGGGCACTGAAGCTTTCTTT. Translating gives CASSSQQGTEAFF. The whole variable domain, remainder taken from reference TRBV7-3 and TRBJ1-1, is GAGVSQTPSNKVTEKGKYVELRCDPISGHTALYWYRQSLGQGPEFLIYFQGTGAADDSGLPNDRFFAVRPEGSVSTLKIQRTERGDSAVYLCASSSQQGTEAFFGQGTRLTVV.

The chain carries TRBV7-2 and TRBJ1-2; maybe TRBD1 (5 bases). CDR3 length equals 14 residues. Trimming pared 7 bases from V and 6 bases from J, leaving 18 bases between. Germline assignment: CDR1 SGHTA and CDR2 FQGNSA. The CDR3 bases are TGTGCCAGCACCCCAGGCAGGGCCCACCATGGCTACACCTTC. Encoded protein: CASTPGRAHHGYTF.

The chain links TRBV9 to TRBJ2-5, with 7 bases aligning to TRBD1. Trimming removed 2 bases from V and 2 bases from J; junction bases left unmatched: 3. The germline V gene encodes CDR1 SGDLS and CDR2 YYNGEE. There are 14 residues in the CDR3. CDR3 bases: TGTGCCAGCAGCGTTGGCAGGGGGCAAGAGACCCAGTACTTC. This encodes CASSVGRGQETQYF.

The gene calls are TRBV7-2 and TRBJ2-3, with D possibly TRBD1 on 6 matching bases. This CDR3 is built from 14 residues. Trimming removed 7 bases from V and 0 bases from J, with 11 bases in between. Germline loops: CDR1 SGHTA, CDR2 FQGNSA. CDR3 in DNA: TGTGCCAGCAACCGGGACACTAGCACAGATACGCAGTATTTT. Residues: CASNRDTSTDTQYF.

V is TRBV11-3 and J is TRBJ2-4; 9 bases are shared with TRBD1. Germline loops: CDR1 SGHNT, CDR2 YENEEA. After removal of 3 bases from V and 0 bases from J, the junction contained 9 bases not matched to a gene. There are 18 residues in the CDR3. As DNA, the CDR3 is TGTGCCAGCAGCTTGATGCGGACAGGGGCTTTAGCCAAAAACATTCAGTACTTC. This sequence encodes CASSLMRTGALAKNIQYF.

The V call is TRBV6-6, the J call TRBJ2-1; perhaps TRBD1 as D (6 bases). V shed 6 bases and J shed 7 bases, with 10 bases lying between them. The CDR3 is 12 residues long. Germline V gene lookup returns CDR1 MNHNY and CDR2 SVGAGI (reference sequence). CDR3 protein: CASRNRVNEQFF. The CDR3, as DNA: TGTGCCAGCAGGAACAGGGTTAATGAGCAGTTCTTC.

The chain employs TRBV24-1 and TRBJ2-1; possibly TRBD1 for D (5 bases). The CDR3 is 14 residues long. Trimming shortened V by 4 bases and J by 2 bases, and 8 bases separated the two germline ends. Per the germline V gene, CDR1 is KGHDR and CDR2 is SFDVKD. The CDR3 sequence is CATSDRVAYNEQFF. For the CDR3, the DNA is TGTGCCACCAGTGACAGGGTAGCCTACAATGAGCAGTTCTTC.

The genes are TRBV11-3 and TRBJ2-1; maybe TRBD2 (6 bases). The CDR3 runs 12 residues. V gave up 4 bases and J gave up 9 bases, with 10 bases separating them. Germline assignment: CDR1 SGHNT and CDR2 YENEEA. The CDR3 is CASSSSASEQFF. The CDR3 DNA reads TGTGCCAGCAGCTCTAGCGCGAGTGAGCAGTTCTTC.

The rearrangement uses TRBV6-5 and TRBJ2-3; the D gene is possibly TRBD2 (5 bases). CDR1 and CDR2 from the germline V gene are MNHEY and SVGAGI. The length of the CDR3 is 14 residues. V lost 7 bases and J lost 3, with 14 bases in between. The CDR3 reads CASKGAWSTDTQYF. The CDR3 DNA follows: TGTGCCAGCAAGGGAGCCTGGAGTACAGATACGCAGTATTTT.

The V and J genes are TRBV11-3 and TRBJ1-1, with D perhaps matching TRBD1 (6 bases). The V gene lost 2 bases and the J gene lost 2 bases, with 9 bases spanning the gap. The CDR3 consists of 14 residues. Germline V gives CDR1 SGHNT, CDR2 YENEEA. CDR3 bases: TGTGCCAGCAGCTTAACAGGGTCCAACACTGAAGCTTTCTTT. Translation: CASSLTGSNTEAFF.

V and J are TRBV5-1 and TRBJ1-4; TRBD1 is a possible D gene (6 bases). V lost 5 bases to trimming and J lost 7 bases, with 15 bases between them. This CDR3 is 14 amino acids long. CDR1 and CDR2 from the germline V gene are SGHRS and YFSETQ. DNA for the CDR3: TGCGCCAGCAGTCCACAGGGACGAGGTGAAAAACTGTTTTTT. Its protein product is CASSPQGRGEKLFF. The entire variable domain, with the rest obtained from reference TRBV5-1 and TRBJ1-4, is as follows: KAGVTQTPRYLIKTRGQQVTLSCSPISGHRSVSWYQQTPGQGLQFLFEYFSETQRNKGNFPGRFSGRQFSNSRSEMNVSTLELGDSALYLCASSPQGRGEKLFFGSGTQLSVL.